The sample holds a few counts of the clone carrying this TCR beta chain. Researchers amplified the TCR beta CDR3 regions from RNA transcripts. During a first-round RT-PCR of the TCR CDR3, the HTBI primer set was used. In TCRdb, the multiplex PCR reads were re-called with MiXCR into one record per CDR3 protein. The sample lists about half a million distinct CDR3 sequences; 22% were seen once. These data belong to a study of T cells in Graves' hyperthyroidism and ophthalmopathy. The sequence was collected from a woman between 65 and 79 years old with Graves' ophthalmopathy. The sample was blood.

The CDR3: CASSRTSGPRGEQFF. The CDR3 nucleotides read TGTGCCAGCAGTCGGACTAGCGGGCCCCGGGGTGAGCAGTTCTTC. This chain links TRBV6-2 or TRBV6-3 with TRBJ2-1; 11 positions match TRBD2. Unmatched junction bases numbered 9, after V lost 5 bases and J lost 9 bases. Germline CDR1 MNHEY, CDR2 SVGEGT. CDR3 length equals 15 residues.